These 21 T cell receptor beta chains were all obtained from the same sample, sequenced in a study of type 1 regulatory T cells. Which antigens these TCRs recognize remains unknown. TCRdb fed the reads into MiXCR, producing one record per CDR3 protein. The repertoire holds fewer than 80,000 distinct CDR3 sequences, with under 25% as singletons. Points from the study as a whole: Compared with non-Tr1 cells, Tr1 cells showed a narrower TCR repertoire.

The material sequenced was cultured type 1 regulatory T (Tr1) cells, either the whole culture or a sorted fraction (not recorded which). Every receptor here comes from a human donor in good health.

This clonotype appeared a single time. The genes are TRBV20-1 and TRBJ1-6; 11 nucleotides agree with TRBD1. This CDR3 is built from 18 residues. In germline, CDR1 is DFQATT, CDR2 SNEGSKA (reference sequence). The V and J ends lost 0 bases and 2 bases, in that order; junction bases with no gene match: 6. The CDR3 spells CSARDRDRGLTYNSPLHF. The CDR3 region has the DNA TGCAGTGCTAGAGATAGGGACAGGGGGTTGACCTATAATTCACCCCTCCACTTT.

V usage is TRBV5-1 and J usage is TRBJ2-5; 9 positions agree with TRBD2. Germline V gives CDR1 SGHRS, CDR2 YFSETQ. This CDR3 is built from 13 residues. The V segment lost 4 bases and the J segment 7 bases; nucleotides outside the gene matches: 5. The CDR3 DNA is TGCGCCAGCAGCACGGCGGGAGGGGGGACCCAGTACTTC. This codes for CASSTAGGGTQYF.

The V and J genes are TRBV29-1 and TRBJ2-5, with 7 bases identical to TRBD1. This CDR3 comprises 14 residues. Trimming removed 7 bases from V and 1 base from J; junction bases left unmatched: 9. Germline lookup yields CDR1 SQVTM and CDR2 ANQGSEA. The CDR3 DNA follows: TGCAGCGGGGGTCTACAGGGGCCCCAAGAGACCCAGTACTTC. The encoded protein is CSGGLQGPQETQYF.

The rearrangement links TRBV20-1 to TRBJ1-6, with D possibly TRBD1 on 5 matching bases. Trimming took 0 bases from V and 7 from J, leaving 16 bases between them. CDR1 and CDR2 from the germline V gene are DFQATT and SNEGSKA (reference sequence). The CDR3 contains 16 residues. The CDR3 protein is CSARDYGEGANSPLHF. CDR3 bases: TGCAGTGCTAGAGATTATGGGGAAGGGGCCAATTCACCCCTCCACTTT.

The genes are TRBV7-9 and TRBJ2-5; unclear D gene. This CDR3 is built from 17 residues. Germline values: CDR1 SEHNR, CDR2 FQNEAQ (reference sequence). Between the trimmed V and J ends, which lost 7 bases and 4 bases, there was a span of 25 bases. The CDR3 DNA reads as TGTGCCAGCACATCGATAGCCAACCTTCTTGTCCGAGAGACCCAGTACTTC. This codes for CASTSIANLLVRETQYF. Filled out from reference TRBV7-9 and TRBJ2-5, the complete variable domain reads DTGVSQNPRHKITKRGQNVTFRCDPISEHNRLYWYRQTLGQGPEFLTYFQNEAQLEKSRLLSDRFSAERPKGSFSTLEIQRTEQGDSAMYLCASTSIANLLVRETQYFGPGTRLLVL.

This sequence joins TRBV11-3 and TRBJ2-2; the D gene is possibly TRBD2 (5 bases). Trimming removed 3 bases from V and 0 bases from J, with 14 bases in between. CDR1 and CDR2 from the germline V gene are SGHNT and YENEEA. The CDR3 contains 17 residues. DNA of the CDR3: TGTGCCAGCAGCTTCCCGTCGGGGAGCGCGAACACCGGGGAGCTGTTTTTT. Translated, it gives CASSFPSGSANTGELFF.

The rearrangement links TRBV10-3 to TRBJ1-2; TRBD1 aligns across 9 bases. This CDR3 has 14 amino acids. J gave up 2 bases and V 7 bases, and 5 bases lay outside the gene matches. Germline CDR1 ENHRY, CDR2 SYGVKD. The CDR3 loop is CAITGQGSNYGYTF. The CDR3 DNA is TGTGCCATCACCGGACAGGGGAGCAACTATGGCTACACCTTC.

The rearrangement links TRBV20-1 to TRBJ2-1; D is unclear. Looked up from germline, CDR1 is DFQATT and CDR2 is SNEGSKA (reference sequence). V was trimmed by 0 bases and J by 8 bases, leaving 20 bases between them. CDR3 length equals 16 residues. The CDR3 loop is CSARDSAARQVYEQFF. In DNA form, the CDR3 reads TGCAGTGCTAGAGATTCAGCAGCGAGGCAGGTATATGAGCAGTTCTTC.

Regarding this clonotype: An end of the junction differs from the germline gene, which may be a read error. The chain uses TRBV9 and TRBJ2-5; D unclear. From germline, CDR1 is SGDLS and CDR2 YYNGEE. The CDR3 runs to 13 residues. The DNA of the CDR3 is TGTGCCGGCAGCGTAGCTTTTCAGGAGACCCAGTACTTC. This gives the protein CAGSVAFQETQYF.

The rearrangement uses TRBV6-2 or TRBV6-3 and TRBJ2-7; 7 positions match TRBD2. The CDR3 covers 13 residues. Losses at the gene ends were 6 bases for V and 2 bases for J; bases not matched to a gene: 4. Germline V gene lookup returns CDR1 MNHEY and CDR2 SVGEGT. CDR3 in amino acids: CASRPSGTYEQYF. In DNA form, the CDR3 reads TGTGCCAGCAGACCCAGCGGGACCTACGAGCAGTACTTC.

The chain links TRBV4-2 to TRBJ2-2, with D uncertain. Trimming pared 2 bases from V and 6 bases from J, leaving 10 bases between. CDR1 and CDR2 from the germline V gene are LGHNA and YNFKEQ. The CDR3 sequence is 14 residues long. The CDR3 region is CASSQIRVAGELFF. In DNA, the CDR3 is TGTGCCAGCAGCCAAATACGGGTTGCCGGGGAGCTGTTTTTT.

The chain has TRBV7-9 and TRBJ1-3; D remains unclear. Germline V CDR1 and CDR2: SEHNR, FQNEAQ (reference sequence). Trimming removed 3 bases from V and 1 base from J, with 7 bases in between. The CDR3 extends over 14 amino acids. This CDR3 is CASSFSVSGNTIYF. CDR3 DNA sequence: TGTGCCAGCAGCTTTTCAGTATCTGGAAACACCATATATTTT.

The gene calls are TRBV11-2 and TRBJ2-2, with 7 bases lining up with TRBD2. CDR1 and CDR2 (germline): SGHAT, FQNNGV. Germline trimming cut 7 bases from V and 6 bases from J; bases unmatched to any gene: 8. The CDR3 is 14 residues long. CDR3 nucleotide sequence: TGTGCCAGCACCCGGGACTACTTCGCCGGGGAGCTGTTTTTT. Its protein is CASTRDYFAGELFF.

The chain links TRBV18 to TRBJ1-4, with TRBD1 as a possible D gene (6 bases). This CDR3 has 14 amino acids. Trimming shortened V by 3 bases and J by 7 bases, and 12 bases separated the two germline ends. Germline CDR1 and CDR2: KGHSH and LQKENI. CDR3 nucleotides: TGTGCCAGCTCACCTATCACAGGGAGTGAAAAACTGTTTTTT. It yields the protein CASSPITGSEKLFF.

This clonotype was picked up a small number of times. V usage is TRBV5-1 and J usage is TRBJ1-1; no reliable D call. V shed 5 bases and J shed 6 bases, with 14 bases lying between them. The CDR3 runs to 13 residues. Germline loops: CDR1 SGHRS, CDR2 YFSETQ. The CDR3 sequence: CASRSEPWAEAFF. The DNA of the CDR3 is TGCGCCAGCAGATCAGAGCCTTGGGCTGAAGCTTTCTTT. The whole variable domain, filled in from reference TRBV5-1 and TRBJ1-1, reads KAGVTQTPRYLIKTRGQQVTLSCSPISGHRSVSWYQQTPGQGLQFLFEYFSETQRNKGNFPGRFSGRQFSNSRSEMNVSTLELGDSALYLCASRSEPWAEAFFGQGTRLTVV.

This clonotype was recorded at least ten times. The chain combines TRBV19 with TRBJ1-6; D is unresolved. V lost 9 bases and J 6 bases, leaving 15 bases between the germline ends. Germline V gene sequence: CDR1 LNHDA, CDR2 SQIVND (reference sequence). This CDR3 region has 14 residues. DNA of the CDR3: TGTGCCAGCTGGTCATCACTACCTAATTCACCCCTCCACTTT. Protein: CASWSSLPNSPLHF. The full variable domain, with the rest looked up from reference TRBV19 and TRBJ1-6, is DGGITQSPKYLFRKEGQNVTLSCEQNLNHDAMYWYRQDPGQGLRLIYYSQIVNDFQKGDIAEGYSVSREKKESFPLTVTSAQKNPTAFYLCASWSSLPNSPLHFGNGTRLTVT.

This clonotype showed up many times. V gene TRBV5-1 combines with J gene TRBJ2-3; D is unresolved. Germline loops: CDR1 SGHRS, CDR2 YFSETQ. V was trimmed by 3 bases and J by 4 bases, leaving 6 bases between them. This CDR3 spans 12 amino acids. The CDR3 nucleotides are TGCGCCAGCAGCTCGCCGTCAGATACGCAGTATTTT. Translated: CASSSPSDTQYF.

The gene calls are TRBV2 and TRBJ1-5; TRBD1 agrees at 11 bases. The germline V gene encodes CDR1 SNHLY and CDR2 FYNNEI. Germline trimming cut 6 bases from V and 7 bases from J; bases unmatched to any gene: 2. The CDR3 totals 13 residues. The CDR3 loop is CASSGTGGQPQHF. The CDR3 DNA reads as TGTGCCAGCAGCGGGACAGGGGGACAGCCCCAGCATTTT.

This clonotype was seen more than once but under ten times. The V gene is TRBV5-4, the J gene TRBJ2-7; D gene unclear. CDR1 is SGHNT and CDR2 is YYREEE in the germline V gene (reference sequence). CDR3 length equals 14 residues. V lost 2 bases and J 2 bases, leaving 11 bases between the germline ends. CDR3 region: CASSLTRATYEQYF. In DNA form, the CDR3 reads TGTGCCAGCAGCTTAACTCGGGCCACCTACGAGCAGTACTTC.

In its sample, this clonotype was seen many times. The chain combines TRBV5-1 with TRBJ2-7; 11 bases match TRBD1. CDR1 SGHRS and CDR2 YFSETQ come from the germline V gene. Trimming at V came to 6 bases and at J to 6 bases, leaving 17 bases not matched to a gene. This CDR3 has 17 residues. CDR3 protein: CASTLTPGQGGFSEQYF. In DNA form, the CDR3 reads TGCGCCAGCACACTGACCCCGGGACAGGGGGGTTTTAGCGAGCAGTACTTC.

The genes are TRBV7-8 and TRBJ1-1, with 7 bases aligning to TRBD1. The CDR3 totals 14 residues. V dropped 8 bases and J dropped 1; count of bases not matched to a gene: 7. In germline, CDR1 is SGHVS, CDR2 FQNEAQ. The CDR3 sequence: CASLRTGRNTEAFF. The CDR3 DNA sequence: TGTGCCAGCCTTAGGACAGGCAGGAACACTGAAGCTTTCTTT.